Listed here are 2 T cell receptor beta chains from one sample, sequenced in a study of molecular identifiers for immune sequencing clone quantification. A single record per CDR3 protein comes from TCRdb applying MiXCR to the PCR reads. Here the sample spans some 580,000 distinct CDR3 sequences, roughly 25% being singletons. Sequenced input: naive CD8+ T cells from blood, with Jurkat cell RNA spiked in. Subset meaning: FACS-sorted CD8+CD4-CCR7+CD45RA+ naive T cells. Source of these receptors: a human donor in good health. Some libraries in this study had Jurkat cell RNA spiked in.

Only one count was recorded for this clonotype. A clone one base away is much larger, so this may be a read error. The DNA of the CDR3 is TGTGCCAGCAGCTTAGGACTCGGCCGTGGGCAGTTCTTC. Protein: CASSLGLGRGQFF. The rearrangement uses TRBV7-8 and TRBJ2-1; D not certain. The CDR3 has 13 residues. V lost 1 base and J 12 bases, leaving 13 bases between the germline ends. CDR1 and CDR2 (germline): SGHVS, FQNEAQ.

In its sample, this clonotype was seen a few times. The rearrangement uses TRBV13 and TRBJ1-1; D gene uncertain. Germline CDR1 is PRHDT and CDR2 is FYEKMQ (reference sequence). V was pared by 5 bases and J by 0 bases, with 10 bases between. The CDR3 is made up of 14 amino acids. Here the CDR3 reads CASSGVQMNTEAFF. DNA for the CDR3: TGTGCCAGCAGCGGGGTACAGATGAACACTGAAGCTTTCTTT.